The sequence of this TCR beta chain was determined in a study of blood T cells in healthy people across ages. General observations from the study: Unknown donor CMV status possibly confounded expanded clonotype changes.

PCR was performed a second time for about 7 to 11 cycles using a sample-barcoded 5' primer and a J-beta primer mix. Each cDNA molecule received a tag from a template-switch adaptor that had 12 random nucleotides. TCRdb used MiXCR to reprocess the 5' RACE reads, holding one entry per CDR3 protein. Here the sample spans about 690,000 distinct CDR3 sequences, less than 45% being singletons. Trimming took 3 bases from V and 0 from J, leaving 19 bases between them. Germline V gene data show CDR1 as DFQATT and CDR2 as SNEGSKA (reference sequence). This CDR3 spans 17 amino acids. With respect to this clonotype: Its antigen remains unknown.

This sequence was found in an elderly man in good health. V is TRBV20-1 and J is TRBJ2-3; tentative D call: TRBD1 (5 bases). Sequencing was carried out using blood. CDR3 in amino acids: CSASRFGRVTSTDTQYF. CDR3 coding DNA: TGCAGTGCTAGTAGATTCGGCAGGGTGACCAGCACAGATACGCAGTATTTT.